This T cell receptor beta chain was documented in a study of OX40 agonist ivuxolimab in advanced cancers. On the study more broadly: Dose-escalation patients had hepatocellular carcinoma, melanoma, renal cell or head and neck cancer.

The germline gives CDR1 LNHDA, CDR2 SQIVND (reference sequence). The CDR3 runs to 14 residues. With V trimmed by 3 bases and J by 5 bases, 6 bases remained unmatched. Study findings and constraints: The study observed clonal expansion of CD4+ and CD8+ blood T cells by week 6 at 0.1 to 3.0 mg/kg.

Assay: immunoSEQ multiplex PCR; the TCRdb copy retains only in-frame clones and omits some. The profile shows about 43,000 clones, around 89% of them singletons. In regard to this clone: The antigen is not known.

The chain is built from TRBV19 and TRBJ1-2; 7 bases match TRBD1. The source material was CD4+ or CD8+ T cells sorted from blood, sampled in a trial of the OX40 agonist ivuxolimab. The clonotype was recovered from an adult with an advanced solid tumor such as melanoma, head and neck, liver or kidney cancer. The CDR3 loop is CASSIGPTGYGYTF. The DNA of the CDR3 is TGTGCCAGTAGTATTGGGCCGACAGGGTATGGCTACACCTTC.